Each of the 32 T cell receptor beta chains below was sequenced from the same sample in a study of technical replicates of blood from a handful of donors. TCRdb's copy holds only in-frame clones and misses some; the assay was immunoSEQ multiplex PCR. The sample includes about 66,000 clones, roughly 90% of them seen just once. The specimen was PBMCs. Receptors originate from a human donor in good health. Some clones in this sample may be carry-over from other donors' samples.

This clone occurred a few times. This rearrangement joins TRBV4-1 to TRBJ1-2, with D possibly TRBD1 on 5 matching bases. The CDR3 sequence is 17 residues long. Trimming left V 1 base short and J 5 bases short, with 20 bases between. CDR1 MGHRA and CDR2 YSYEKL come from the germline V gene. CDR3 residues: CASSQGSRVTGSYGYTF. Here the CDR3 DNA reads TGCGCCAGCAGCCAAGGGTCCAGGGTTACGGGTTCGTATGGCTACACCTTC.

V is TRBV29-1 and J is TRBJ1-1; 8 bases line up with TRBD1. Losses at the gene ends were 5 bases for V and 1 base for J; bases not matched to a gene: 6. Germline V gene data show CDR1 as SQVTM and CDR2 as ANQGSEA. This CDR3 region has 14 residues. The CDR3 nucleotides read TGCAGCGTTCGAACAGGGGGTGGGAACACTGAAGCTTTCTTT. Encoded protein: CSVRTGGGNTEAFF. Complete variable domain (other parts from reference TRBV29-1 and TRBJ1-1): SAVISQKPSRDICQRGTSLTIQCQVDSQVTMMFWYRQQPGQSLTLIATANQGSEATYESGFVIDKFPISRPNLTFSTLTVSNMSPEDSSIYLCSVRTGGGNTEAFFGQGTRLTVV.

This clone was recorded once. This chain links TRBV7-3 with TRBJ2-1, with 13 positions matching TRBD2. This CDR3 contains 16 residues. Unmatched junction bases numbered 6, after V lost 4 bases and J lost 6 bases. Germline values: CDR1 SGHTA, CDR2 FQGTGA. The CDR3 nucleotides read TGTGCCAGCAGCTCACGGACTAGCGGGAGCGCCAATGAGCAGTTCTTC. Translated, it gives CASSSRTSGSANEQFF.

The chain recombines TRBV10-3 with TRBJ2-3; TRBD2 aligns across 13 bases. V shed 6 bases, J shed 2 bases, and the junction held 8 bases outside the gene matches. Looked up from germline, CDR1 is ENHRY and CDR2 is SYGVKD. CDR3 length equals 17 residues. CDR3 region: CAISQGTSGATTDTQYF. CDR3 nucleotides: TGTGCCATCAGCCAAGGGACTAGCGGGGCGACCACAGATACGCAGTATTTT.

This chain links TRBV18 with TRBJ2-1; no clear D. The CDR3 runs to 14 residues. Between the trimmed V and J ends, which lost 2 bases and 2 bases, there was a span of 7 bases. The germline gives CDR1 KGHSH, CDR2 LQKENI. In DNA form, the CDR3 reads TGTGCCAGCTCACCAACAGAAGCCTACAATGAGCAGTTCTTC. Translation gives CASSPTEAYNEQFF.

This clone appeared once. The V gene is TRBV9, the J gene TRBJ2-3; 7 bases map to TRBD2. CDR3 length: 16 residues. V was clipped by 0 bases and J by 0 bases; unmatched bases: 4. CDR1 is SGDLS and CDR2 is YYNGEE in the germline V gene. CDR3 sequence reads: CASSVGASGSTDTQYF. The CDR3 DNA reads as TGTGCCAGCAGCGTAGGGGCTAGCGGAAGCACAGATACGCAGTATTTT. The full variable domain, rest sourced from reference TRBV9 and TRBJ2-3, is DSGVTQTPKHLITATGQRVTLRCSPRSGDLSVYWYQQSLDQGLQFLIQYYNGEERAKGNILERFSAQQFPDLHSELNLSSLELGDSALYFCASSVGASGSTDTQYFGPGTRLTVL.

The CDR3 nucleotides are TGTGCCAGCAGCTTGTTATTTAACAATGAGCAGTTCTTC. Its protein is CASSLLFNNEQFF. The chain recombines TRBV11-3 with TRBJ2-1; no clear D gene. The CDR3 is made up of 13 amino acids. V was shortened by 3 bases and J by 5 bases, with 8 bases between the two germline ends. From germline, CDR1 is SGHNT and CDR2 YENEEA.

The CDR3: CSVENRGRSYNEQFF. DNA for the CDR3: TGCAGCGTTGAGAATCGGGGAAGGTCCTACAATGAGCAGTTCTTC. The chain links TRBV29-1 to TRBJ2-1; possible D gene TRBD2, 5 bases. The CDR3 covers 15 residues. V dropped 3 bases and J dropped 1 base, with 13 bases sitting between them. Germline CDR1 and CDR2: SQVTM and ANQGSEA.

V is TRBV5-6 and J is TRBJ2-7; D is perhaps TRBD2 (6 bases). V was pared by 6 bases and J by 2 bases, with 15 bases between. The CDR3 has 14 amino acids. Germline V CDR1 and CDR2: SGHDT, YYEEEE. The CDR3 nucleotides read TGTGCCAGCACCGGATCGCGGGGCACCTACGAGCAGTACTTC. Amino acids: CASTGSRGTYEQYF.

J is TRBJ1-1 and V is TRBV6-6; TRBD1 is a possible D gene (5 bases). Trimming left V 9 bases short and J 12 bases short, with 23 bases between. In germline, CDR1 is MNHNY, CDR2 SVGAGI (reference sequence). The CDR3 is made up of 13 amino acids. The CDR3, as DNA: TGTGCCAGTGCAACGGACTGGGGGGAGGAACCTTTCTTT. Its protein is CASATDWGEEPFF.

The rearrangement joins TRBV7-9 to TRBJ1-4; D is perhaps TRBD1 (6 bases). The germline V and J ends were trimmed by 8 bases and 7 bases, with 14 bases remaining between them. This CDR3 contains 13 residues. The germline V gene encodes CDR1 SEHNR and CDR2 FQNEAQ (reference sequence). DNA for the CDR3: TGTGCCAGCCGAGAGGGGGACGGTGAAAAACTGTTTTTT. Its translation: CASREGDGEKLFF.

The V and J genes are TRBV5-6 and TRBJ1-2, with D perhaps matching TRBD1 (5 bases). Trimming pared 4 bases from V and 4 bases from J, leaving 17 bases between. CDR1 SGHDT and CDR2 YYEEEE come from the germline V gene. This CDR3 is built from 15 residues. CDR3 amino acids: CASSRRDAGGYGYTF. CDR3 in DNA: TGTGCCAGCAGCCGGCGGGACGCGGGAGGCTATGGCTACACCTTC.

The CDR3, as DNA: TGTGCCTGGAGTCCGACAGGAGGCGGCTACACCTTC. It codes for CAWSPTGGGYTF. The chain links TRBV30 to TRBJ1-2, with D possibly matching TRBD1 (6 bases). The CDR3 totals 12 residues. CDR1 and CDR2 (germline): GTSNPN, SVGIG (reference sequence). V was shortened by 2 bases and J by 8 bases, with 12 bases between the two germline ends.

The chain's CDR3 is CASSYASGSYNEQFF. CDR3 coding DNA: TGTGCCAGCAGTTACGCATCAGGCAGTTACAATGAGCAGTTCTTC. The chain recombines TRBV6-5 with TRBJ2-1; no clear D gene. Trimming left V 2 bases short and J 4 bases short, with 12 bases between. The CDR3 spans 15 residues. Germline V lookup: CDR1 MNHEY, CDR2 SVGAGI.

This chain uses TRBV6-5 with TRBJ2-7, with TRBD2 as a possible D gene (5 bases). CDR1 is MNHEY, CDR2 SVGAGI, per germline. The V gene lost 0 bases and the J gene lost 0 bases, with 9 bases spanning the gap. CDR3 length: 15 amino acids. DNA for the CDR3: TGTGCCAGCAGTTACTCGACGGCGGGCTCCTACGAGCAGTACTTC. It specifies CASSYSTAGSYEQYF.

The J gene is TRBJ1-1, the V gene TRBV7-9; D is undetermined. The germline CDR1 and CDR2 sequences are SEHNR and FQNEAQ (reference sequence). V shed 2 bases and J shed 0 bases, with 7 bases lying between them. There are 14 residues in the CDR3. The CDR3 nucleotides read TGTGCCAGCAGCTTATACAGTCTGAACACTGAAGCTTTCTTT. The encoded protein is CASSLYSLNTEAFF.

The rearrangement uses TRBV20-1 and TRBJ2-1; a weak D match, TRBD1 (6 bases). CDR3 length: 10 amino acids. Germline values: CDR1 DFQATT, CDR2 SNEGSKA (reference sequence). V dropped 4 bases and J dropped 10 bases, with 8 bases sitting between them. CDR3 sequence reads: CSATGEEQFF. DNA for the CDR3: TGCAGTGCTACAGGGGAGGAGCAGTTCTTC.

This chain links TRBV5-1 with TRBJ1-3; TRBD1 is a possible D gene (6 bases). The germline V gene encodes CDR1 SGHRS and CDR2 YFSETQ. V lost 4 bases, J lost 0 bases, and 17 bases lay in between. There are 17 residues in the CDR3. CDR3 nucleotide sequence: TGCGCCAGCAGCCCGGTAATCGGACAGCTCTCTGGAAACACCATATATTTT. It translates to CASSPVIGQLSGNTIYF.

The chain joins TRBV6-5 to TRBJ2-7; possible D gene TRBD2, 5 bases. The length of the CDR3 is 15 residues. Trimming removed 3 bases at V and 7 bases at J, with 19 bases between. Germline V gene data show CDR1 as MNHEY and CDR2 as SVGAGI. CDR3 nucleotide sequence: TGTGCCAGCAGTTATGATCAGCGGAGACTGAGTGAGCAGTACTTC. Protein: CASSYDQRRLSEQYF.

The CDR3 loop reads CASSYYNEQFF. The CDR3 nucleotides read TGTGCCAGCAGTTACTACAATGAGCAGTTCTTC. The V call is TRBV7-8, the J call TRBJ2-1; D not resolved. V lost 6 bases, J lost 3 bases, and 3 bases lay in between. CDR3 size: 11 residues. The germline V gene encodes CDR1 SGHVS and CDR2 FQNEAQ.

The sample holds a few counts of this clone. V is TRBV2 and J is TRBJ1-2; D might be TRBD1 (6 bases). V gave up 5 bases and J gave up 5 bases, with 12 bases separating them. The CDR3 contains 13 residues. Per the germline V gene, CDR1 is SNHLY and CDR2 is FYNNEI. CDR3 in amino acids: CASSPDSNYGYTF. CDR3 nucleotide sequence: TGTGCCAGCAGTCCGGACAGTAATTATGGCTACACCTTC.

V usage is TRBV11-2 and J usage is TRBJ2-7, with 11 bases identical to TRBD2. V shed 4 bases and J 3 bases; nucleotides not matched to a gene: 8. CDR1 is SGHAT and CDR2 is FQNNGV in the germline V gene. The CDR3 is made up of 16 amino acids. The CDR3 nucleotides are TGTGCCAGCAGCTCCGCCACTAGCGGGAGTTACTACGAGCAGTACTTC. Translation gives CASSSATSGSYYEQYF.

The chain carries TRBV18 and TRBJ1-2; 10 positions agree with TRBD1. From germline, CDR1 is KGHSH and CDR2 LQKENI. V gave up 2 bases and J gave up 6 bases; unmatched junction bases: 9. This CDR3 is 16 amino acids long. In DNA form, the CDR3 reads TGTGCCAGCTCACCAGGGACAGGGGCCCTATTAGATGGCTACACCTTC. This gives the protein CASSPGTGALLDGYTF. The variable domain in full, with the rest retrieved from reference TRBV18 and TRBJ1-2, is NAGVMQNPRHLVRRRGQEARLRCSPMKGHSHVYWYRQLPEEGLKFMVYLQKENIIDESGMPKERFSAEFPKEGPSILRIQQVVRGDSAAYFCASSPGTGALLDGYTFGSGTRLTVV.

The CDR3 loop is CASDSTGGNTEAFF. CDR3 in DNA: TGTGCCAGTGATTCGACGGGGGGGAACACTGAAGCTTTCTTT. The gene calls are TRBV19 and TRBJ1-1, with D possibly matching TRBD1 (5 bases). V was trimmed by 8 bases and J by 1 base, leaving 14 bases between them. The CDR3 is 14 residues long. Germline lookup yields CDR1 LNHDA and CDR2 SQIVND (reference sequence). Supplemented by reference TRBV19 and TRBJ1-1, the full variable domain reads DGGITQSPKYLFRKEGQNVTLSCEQNLNHDAMYWYRQDPGQGLRLIYYSQIVNDFQKGDIAEGYSVSREKKESFPLTVTSAQKNPTAFYLCASDSTGGNTEAFFGQGTRLTVV.

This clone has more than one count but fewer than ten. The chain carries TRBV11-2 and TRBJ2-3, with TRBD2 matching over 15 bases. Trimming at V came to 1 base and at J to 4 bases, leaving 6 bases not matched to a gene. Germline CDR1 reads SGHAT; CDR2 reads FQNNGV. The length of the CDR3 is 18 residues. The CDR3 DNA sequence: TGTGCCAGCAGCTTAGGGGGACTAGCGGGAGGTGGCGCAGATACGCAGTATTTT. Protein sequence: CASSLGGLAGGGADTQYF. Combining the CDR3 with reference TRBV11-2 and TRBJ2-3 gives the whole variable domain EAGVAQSPRYKIIEKRQSVAFWCNPISGHATLYWYQQILGQGPKLLIQFQNNGVVDDSQLPKDRFSAERLKGVDSTLKIQPAKLEDSAVYLCASSLGGLAGGGADTQYFGPGTRLTVL.

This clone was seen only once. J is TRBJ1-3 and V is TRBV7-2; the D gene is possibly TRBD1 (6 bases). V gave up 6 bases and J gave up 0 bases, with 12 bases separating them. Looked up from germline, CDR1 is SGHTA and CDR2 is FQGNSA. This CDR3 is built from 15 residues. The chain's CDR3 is CASRIGGHSGNTIYF. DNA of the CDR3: TGTGCCAGCAGGATTGGGGGCCACTCTGGAAACACCATATATTTT.

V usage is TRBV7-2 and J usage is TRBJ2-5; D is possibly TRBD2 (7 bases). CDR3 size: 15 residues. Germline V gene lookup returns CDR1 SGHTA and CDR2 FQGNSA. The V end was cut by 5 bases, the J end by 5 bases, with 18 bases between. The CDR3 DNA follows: TGTGCCAGCAGCGATGGGGGGGCGAGGGTGGAGACCCAGTACTTC. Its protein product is CASSDGGARVETQYF.

CDR3 in amino acids: CASSFSLSGSPLHF. The CDR3 DNA reads TGTGCCAGCAGTTTTAGCCTGAGTGGCTCACCCCTCCACTTT. This chain uses TRBV27 with TRBJ1-6; D ambiguous. CDR3 size: 14 residues. CDR1 MNHEY and CDR2 SMNVEV come from the germline V gene (reference sequence). Trimming took off 3 bases at V and 10 bases at J, with 13 bases between the two ends.

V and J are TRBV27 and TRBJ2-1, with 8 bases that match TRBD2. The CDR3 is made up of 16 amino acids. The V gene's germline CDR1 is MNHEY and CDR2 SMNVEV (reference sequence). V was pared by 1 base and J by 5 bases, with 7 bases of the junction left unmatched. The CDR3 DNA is TGTGCCAGCAGTTTATTGTGGGGACTAGATAACAATGAGCAGTTCTTC. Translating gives CASSLLWGLDNNEQFF.

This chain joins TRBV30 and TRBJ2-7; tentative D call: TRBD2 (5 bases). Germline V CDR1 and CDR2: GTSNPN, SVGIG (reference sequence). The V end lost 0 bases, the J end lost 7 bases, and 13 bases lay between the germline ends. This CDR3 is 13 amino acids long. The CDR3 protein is CAWSVGGPGEQYF. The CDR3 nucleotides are TGTGCCTGGAGTGTAGGCGGTCCGGGGGAGCAGTACTTC.

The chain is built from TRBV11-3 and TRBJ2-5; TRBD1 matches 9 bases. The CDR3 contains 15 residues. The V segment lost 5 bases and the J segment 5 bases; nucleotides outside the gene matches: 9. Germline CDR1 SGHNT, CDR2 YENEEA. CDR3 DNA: TGTGCCAGCAGCCCCCCGGACAGGGGTCGGGAGACCCAGTACTTC. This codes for CASSPPDRGRETQYF. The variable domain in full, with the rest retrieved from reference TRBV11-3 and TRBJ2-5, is EAGVVQSPRYKIIEKKQPVAFWCNPISGHNTLYWYLQNLGQGPELLIRYENEEAVDDSQLPKDRFSAERLKGVDSTLKIQPAELGDSAVYLCASSPPDRGRETQYFGPGTRLLVL.

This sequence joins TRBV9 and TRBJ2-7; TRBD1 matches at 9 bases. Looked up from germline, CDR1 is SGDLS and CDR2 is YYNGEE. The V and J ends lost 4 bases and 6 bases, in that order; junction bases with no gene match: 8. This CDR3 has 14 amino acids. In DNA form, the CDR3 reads TGTGCCAGCAGCATGCGAACAGGGGGCGCCGAGCAGTACTTC. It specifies CASSMRTGGAEQYF.